What follows are 8 T cell receptor beta chains derived from one specimen sequenced in a study of shared clonotypes between healthy human individuals. Clones were read by immunoSEQ multiplex PCR, and TCRdb kept only the in-frame ones, dropping some. The table lists 2 million to 2.5 million clones, around 93% of them singletons. The source material was naive CD4+ T cells from PBMCs. Regarding subset: CD45RA+ positively selected. The receptors originated from a young man in good health. Some clones in this sample may be carry-over from other donors' samples.

CDR3 coding DNA: TGTGCCAGCAGCCCCCGGGACAGTGACCTCGATGGCTATGGCTACACCTTC. Protein product: CASSPRDSDLDGYGYTF. The chain employs TRBV5-8 and TRBJ1-2; 7 bases are shared with TRBD1. This CDR3 comprises 17 residues. With 4 bases clipped from V and 4 bases from J, the junction kept 16 bases outside the gene matches. Per germline, CDR1 SGHTS and CDR2 YDEGEE.

This chain connects TRBV5-1 to TRBJ2-1, with D maybe TRBD2 (5 bases). The CDR3 sequence is 14 residues long. CDR1 and CDR2 from the germline V gene are SGHRS and YFSETQ. V was cut by 4 bases and J by 12 bases, with 20 bases left in between. The chain's CDR3 is CASSIDGLPIGQFF. CDR3 nucleotide sequence: TGCGCCAGCAGCATAGACGGACTCCCGATTGGGCAGTTCTTC.

The rearrangement joins TRBV5-5 to TRBJ2-6, with D unclear. Trimming shortened V by 4 bases and J by 0 bases, and 17 bases separated the two germline ends. The length of the CDR3 is 18 residues. Per germline, CDR1 SGHKS and CDR2 YYEKEE (reference sequence). In DNA form, the CDR3 reads TGTGCCAGCAGCGCCTATGTCAGGATACCCTCTGGGGCCAACGTCCTGACTTTC. Translated: CASSAYVRIPSGANVLTF.

The chain is built from TRBV9 and TRBJ1-4, with D perhaps TRBD1 (5 bases). The V gene lost 0 bases and the J gene lost 4 bases, with 10 bases spanning the gap. The germline gives CDR1 SGDLS, CDR2 YYNGEE. The CDR3 runs 15 residues. In DNA form, the CDR3 reads TGTGCCAGCAGCGTAGGGGGCAGCCTTAATGAAAAACTGTTTTTT. Its translation is CASSVGGSLNEKLFF.

The V and J genes are TRBV5-1 and TRBJ2-6; tentatively, D is TRBD1 (6 bases). This CDR3 spans 15 amino acids. The V gene's germline CDR1 is SGHRS and CDR2 YFSETQ. V lost 6 bases to trimming and J lost 0 bases, with 10 bases between them. CDR3 protein: CASTDRTSGANVLTF. The CDR3 DNA is TGCGCCAGCACAGACAGGACCTCTGGGGCCAACGTCCTGACTTTC.

Comment on this clone: An end of the junction does not agree with germline; a read error may underlie this. The chain recombines TRBV2 with TRBJ2-7; 7 positions agree with TRBD1. The CDR3 runs 13 residues. CDR1 SNHLY and CDR2 FYNNEI come from the germline V gene. CDR3 bases: TGTGCCAGCAGTGAACCAGGGACAGTGGAGATGGCTTTC. It translates to CASSEPGTVEMAF. Complete variable domain (other parts from reference TRBV2 and TRBJ2-7): EPEVTQTPSHQVTQMGQEVILRCVPISNHLYFYWYRQILGQKVEFLVSFYNNEISEKSEIFDDQFSVERPDGSNFTLKIRSTKLEDSAMYFCASSEPGTVEMAFGPGTRLTVT.

The rearrangement uses TRBV28 and TRBJ1-1; a possible D gene is TRBD1 (6 bases). The germline V gene encodes CDR1 MDHEN and CDR2 SYDVKM. The CDR3 loop spans 15 amino acids. V lost 4 bases and J 1 base, leaving 13 bases between the germline ends. The CDR3 nucleotides are TGTGCCAGCAGTTCCATCGGGGGCCCGAACACTGAAGCTTTCTTT. It codes for CASSSIGGPNTEAFF. Looking up the rest from reference TRBV28 and TRBJ1-1 gives the full variable domain: DVKVTQSSRYLVKRTGEKVFLECVQDMDHENMFWYRQDPGLGLRLIYFSYDVKMKEKGDIPEGYSVSREKKERFSLILESASTNQTSMYLCASSSIGGPNTEAFFGQGTRLTVV.

The V and J genes are TRBV28 and TRBJ1-2; 9 positions agree with TRBD1. The germline CDR1 and CDR2 sequences are MDHEN and SYDVKM. V was pared by 6 bases and J by 5 bases, with 10 bases of the junction left unmatched. This CDR3 is 15 amino acids long. CDR3: CASRLQGALVYGYTF. CDR3 nucleotides: TGTGCCAGCAGACTACAGGGGGCGCTTGTTTATGGCTACACCTTC.